The sequence of this T cell receptor beta chain was determined in a study of regulatory T cells in long-lasting Graves disease. Relying on iRepertoire HTBI primers and Arm-PCR of CDR3 regions, the team built TCR beta libraries. Each CDR3 protein is one row after TCRdb ran MiXCR on the multiplex PCR reads. The sample yields roughly 220,000 distinct CDR3 sequences, around 20% seen once. Time point in this sample: newly diagnosed GD, antithyroid drugs for less than 3 months. There was RNA extracted from PBMCs, and the TCR library was made from it. This CDR3 is built from 12 residues. Between the trimmed V and J ends, which lost 3 bases and 5 bases, there was a span of 8 bases.

The V and J genes are TRBV12-3 or TRBV12-4 and TRBJ2-7; a weak D match, TRBD1 (6 bases). This clonotype originated in a female donor with Graves disease. Sequenced material: peripheral blood mononuclear cells (PBMCs), taken at new diagnosis, from a patient treated with antithyroid drugs. The DNA of the CDR3 is TGTGCCAGCAGTTTTGACAGGAACGAGCAGTACTTC. It translates to CASSFDRNEQYF.